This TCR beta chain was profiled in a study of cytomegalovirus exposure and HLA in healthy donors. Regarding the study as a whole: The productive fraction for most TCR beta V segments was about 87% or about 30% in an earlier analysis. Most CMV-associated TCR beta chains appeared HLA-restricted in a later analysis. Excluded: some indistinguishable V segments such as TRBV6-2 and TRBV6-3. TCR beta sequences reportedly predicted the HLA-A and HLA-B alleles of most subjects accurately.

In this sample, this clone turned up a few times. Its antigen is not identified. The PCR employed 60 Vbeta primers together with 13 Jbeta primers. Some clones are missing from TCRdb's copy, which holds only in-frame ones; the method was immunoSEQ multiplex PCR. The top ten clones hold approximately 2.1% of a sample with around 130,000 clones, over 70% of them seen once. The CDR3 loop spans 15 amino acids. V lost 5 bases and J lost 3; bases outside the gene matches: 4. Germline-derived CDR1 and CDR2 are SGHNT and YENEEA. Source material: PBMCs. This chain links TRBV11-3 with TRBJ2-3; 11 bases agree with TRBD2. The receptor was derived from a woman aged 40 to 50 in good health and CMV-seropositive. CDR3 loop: CASSPRTSGTDTQYF. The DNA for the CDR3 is TGTGCCAGCAGCCCTCGGACTAGCGGGACAGATACGCAGTATTTT.